This T cell receptor (beta chain) was found in a study of patients and donors after allogeneic stem cell transplantation. TCRdb fed the RT-PCR reads into MiXCR, producing one record per CDR3 protein. Of 400,000 to 500,000 distinct CDR3 sequences in the sample, more than 15% were seen once. This clonotype was seen more than once but under ten times. Deletions cut 3 bases from V and 7 bases from J, with 7 bases between. The CDR3 totals 12 residues. The germline CDR1 and CDR2 sequences are SGHTA and FQGTGA. The sequenced sample consisted of blood, either unsorted or a sorted T cell fraction (not recorded which). This sequence joins TRBV7-3 and TRBJ2-1, with D tentatively TRBD2 (6 bases). This TCR derives from a human donor who was either an allogeneic HSCT recipient or a stem cell or donor lymphocyte infusion donor (not recorded which). It is not recorded whose cells these are; they may come from a transplant donor. The CDR3 sequence is CASSLGRNEQFF. CDR3 nucleotides: TGTGCCAGCAGCTTGGGGAGGAATGAGCAGTTCTTC.